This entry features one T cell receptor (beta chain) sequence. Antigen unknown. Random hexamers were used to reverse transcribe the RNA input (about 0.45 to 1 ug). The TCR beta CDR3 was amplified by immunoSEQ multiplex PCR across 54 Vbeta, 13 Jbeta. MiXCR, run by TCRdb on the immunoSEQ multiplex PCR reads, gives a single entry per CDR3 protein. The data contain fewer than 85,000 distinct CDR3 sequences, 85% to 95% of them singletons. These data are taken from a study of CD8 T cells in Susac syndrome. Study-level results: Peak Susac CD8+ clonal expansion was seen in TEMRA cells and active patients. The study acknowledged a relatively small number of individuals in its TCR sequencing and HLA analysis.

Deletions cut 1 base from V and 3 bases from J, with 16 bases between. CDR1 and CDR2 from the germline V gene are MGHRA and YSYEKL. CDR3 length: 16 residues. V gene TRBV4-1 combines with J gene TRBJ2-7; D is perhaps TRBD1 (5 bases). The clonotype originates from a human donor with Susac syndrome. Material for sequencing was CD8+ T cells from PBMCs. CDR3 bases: TGCGCCAGCAGCCAAGGACCCCAGGGTGCCCTCTACGAGCAGTACTTC. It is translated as CASSQGPQGALYEQYF.